Described below is a single T cell receptor beta chain sequence and its context. The antigen remains unidentified. This specimen belongs to a study of graft-versus-host responses after intestinal transplantation. Study information: Tacrolimus plus steroids were given to all recipients for two to three years, preceded by anti-thymocyte globulin induction.

The CDR3 is 16 amino acids. From germline, CDR1 is SGHAT and CDR2 FQNNGV. Trimming removed 0 bases at V and 1 base at J, with 12 bases between. Overall study findings and caveats: GvH clones occurred in recipient marrow; some first appeared in ileum or blood. Clonal ratios of graft-versus-host to host-versus-graft in allografts were high for patients exhibiting graft-donor T cell macrochimerism.

Clones were read by immunoSEQ multiplex PCR, and TCRdb kept only the in-frame ones, dropping some. This sample has some 41,000 clones, with approximately 89% found just once. The sample consisted of PBMCs, taken about nine months after transplant. This TCR was sampled from a human patient who received an intestinal transplant, so some T cells may come from the graft donor. The V and J genes are TRBV11-2 and TRBJ1-1; D ambiguous. CDR3 sequence: CASSLDSALANTEAFF. Here the CDR3 DNA reads TGTGCCAGCAGCTTAGATTCGGCATTGGCGAACACTGAAGCTTTCTTT.